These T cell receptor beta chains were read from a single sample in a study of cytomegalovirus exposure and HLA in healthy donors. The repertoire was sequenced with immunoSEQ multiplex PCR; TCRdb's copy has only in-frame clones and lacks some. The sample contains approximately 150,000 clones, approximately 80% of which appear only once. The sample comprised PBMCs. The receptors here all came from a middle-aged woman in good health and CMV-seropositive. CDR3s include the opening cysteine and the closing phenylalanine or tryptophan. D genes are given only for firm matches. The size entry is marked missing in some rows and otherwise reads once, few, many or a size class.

CDR3: CASSLTPYDNEQFF
DNA: TGTGCCAGCAGCCTGACACCCTACGACAATGAGCAGTTCTTC
J: TRBJ2-1
size: NA
D: NA
V: TRBV27

CDR3: CAWRGITYEQYF
DNA: TGTGCCTGGCGGGGGATCACCTACGAGCAGTACTTC
J: TRBJ2-7
size: NA
D: TRBD2
V: TRBV5-4

CDR3: CASSFGLAGALEETQYF
DNA: TGTGCCAGCAGCTTTGGCCTAGCGGGGGCACTTGAAGAGACCCAGTACTTC
J: TRBJ2-5
size: NA
D: TRBD2
V: TRBV5-6

CDR3: CASGSQGANYGYTF
DNA: TGTGCCAGCGGCTCGCAGGGGGCGAACTATGGCTACACCTTC
J: TRBJ1-2
size: NA
D: TRBD1
V: TRBV2

CDR3: CASRPQGTGEAFF
DNA: TGTGCCAGCAGGCCTCAGGGGACGGGTGAAGCTTTCTTT
J: TRBJ1-1
size: few
D: NA
V: TRBV6-5

CDR3: CASSRGGGETQYF
DNA: TGCGCCAGCAGCCGGGGGGGTGGCGAGACCCAGTACTTC
J: TRBJ2-5
size: NA
D: TRBD2
V: TRBV5-1

CDR3: CASSETLENPNTEAFF
DNA: TGTGCCAGCAGCGAGACCCTAGAAAATCCGAACACTGAAGCTTTCTTT
J: TRBJ1-1
size: NA
D: NA
V: TRBV9

CDR3: CASSLTSGGSSYEQYF
DNA: TGTGCCAGCAGCTTAACTAGCGGGGGGAGCTCCTACGAGCAGTACTTC
J: TRBJ2-7
size: NA
D: TRBD2
V: TRBV7-2

CDR3: CASSLGDRVNSGANVLTF
DNA: TGTGCCAGCAGCTTGGGGGACAGGGTGAACTCTGGGGCCAACGTCCTGACTTTC
J: TRBJ2-6
size: NA
D: TRBD1
V: TRBV5-4

CDR3: CASSPQAGSPYGYTF
DNA: TGCGCCAGCAGCCCCCAGGCGGGGTCCCCCTATGGCTACACCTTC
J: TRBJ1-2
size: NA
D: NA
V: TRBV4-3

CDR3: CASTPLGTNTEAFF
DNA: TGTGCCAGCACCCCTTTGGGCACTAACACTGAAGCTTTCTTT
J: TRBJ1-1
size: NA
D: NA
V: TRBV6-5

CDR3: CASGPGVDEQFF
DNA: TGTGCTAGTGGTCCAGGGGTCGATGAGCAGTTCTTC
J: TRBJ2-1
size: NA
D: NA
V: TRBV12-5

CDR3: CASSLGQPYGYTF
DNA: TGTGCCAGCAGCTTGGGACAGCCCTATGGCTACACCTTC
J: TRBJ1-2
size: NA
D: NA
V: TRBV5-6

CDR3: CASTDRGRSETQYF
DNA: TGTGCCAGTACGGACAGGGGGCGGTCGGAGACCCAGTACTTC
J: TRBJ2-5
size: NA
D: TRBD1
V: TRBV19

CDR3: CASSDPAANYGYTF
DNA: TGTGCCAGCAGTGATCCCGCAGCTAACTATGGCTACACCTTC
J: TRBJ1-2
size: NA
D: NA
V: TRBV6-1

CDR3: CASSQELYRGMNEQFF
DNA: TGCGCCAGCAGCCAAGAATTATACAGGGGAATGAATGAGCAGTTCTTC
J: TRBJ2-1
size: NA
D: TRBD1
V: TRBV4-3

CDR3: CASAQDSSGELFF
DNA: TGCGCCAGCGCCCAGGACTCCTCCGGGGAGCTGTTTTTT
J: TRBJ2-2
size: NA
D: NA
V: TRBV5-1

CDR3: CASSLWDRRNSPLHF
DNA: TGTGCCAGCAGCTTGTGGGACAGACGAAATTCACCCCTCCACTTT
J: TRBJ1-6
size: NA
D: TRBD1
V: TRBV5-4

CDR3: CASSQDGGRDSKNIQYF
DNA: TGCGCCAGCAGCCAAGATGGGGGAAGGGACTCCAAAAACATTCAGTACTTC
J: TRBJ2-4
size: NA
D: NA
V: TRBV4-3

CDR3: CASSSGQGNQPQHF
DNA: TGTGCCAGCAGTTCGGGACAGGGGAATCAGCCCCAGCATTTT
J: TRBJ1-5
size: NA
D: TRBD1
V: TRBV27

CDR3: CASSPGTSGANEQFF
DNA: TGTGCCAGCAGCCCCGGGACTAGCGGGGCCAATGAGCAGTTCTTC
J: TRBJ2-1
size: NA
D: TRBD2
V: TRBV2

CDR3: CASRSFSGDHEQYF
DNA: TGTGCCAGTAGGTCCTTTTCAGGGGACCACGAGCAGTACTTC
J: TRBJ2-7
size: few
D: NA
V: TRBV19

CDR3: CASNWGSSSYEQYF
DNA: TGTGCCAGCAACTGGGGCTCGAGCTCCTACGAGCAGTACTTC
J: TRBJ2-7
size: NA
D: NA
V: TRBV11-2

CDR3: CATIVRGLNTEAFF
DNA: TGTGCCACCATTGTCAGGGGTCTGAACACTGAAGCTTTCTTT
J: TRBJ1-1
size: NA
D: NA
V: TRBV6-1

CDR3: CASSVETSGRGEQFF
DNA: TGTGCCAGCAGCGTAGAAACTAGCGGGAGGGGTGAGCAGTTCTTC
J: TRBJ2-1
size: NA
D: TRBD2
V: TRBV9

CDR3: CASMSRQGTEAFF
DNA: TGTGCCAGTATGAGCCGACAGGGCACTGAAGCTTTCTTT
J: TRBJ1-1
size: NA
D: TRBD1
V: TRBV19

CDR3: CASGGTSGGDTQYF
DNA: TGCGCCAGCGGCGGGACTAGCGGGGGAGATACGCAGTATTTT
J: TRBJ2-3
size: NA
D: TRBD2
V: TRBV5-1

CDR3: CASSRGQGTQPQHF
DNA: TGTGCCAGCAGTCGTGGACAGGGTACTCAGCCCCAGCATTTT
J: TRBJ1-5
size: NA
D: TRBD1
V: TRBV28

CDR3: CASSEGGYRGATNEKLFF
DNA: TGCGCCAGCAGTGAGGGGGGTTACAGGGGCGCAACTAATGAAAAACTGTTTTTT
J: TRBJ1-4
size: NA
D: TRBD1
V: TRBV10-2

CDR3: CASSLWSPQHF
DNA: TGCGCCAGCAGCCTTTGGAGTCCCCAGCATTTT
J: TRBJ1-5
size: NA
D: NA
V: TRBV5-1

CDR3: CASSSGTGANGYTF
DNA: TGTGCCAGCAGTTCCGGGACAGGGGCAAATGGCTACACCTTC
J: TRBJ1-2
size: NA
D: TRBD1
V: TRBV6-4

CDR3: CASSYSQSLSYEQYF
DNA: TGTGCCAGCAGTTACTCTCAGTCGCTTTCCTACGAGCAGTACTTC
J: TRBJ2-7
size: NA
D: NA
V: TRBV6-5

CDR3: CASGDRGHEQYF
DNA: TGTGCCAGCGGGGACAGGGGGCACGAGCAGTACTTC
J: TRBJ2-7
size: NA
D: TRBD1
V: TRBV2

CDR3: CASSVDGTGGSEQFF
DNA: TGTGCCAGCAGCGTAGACGGGACAGGGGGCAGTGAGCAGTTCTTC
J: TRBJ2-1
size: NA
D: TRBD1
V: TRBV9

CDR3: CASSLVAGDEKLFF
DNA: TGCGCCAGCAGCTTGGTGGCAGGGGATGAAAAACTGTTTTTT
J: TRBJ1-4
size: NA
D: NA
V: TRBV5-1